These 26 T cell receptor beta chains were sequenced from one sample in a study of T cell clonality in common variable immunodeficiency. Study results and caveats: Fewer deletions and N-nucleotide insertions were reportedly seen in common variable immunodeficiency TCR beta sequences.

TCRdb's table, derived via immunoSEQ multiplex PCR, lists solely in-frame clones and lacks some. The sample holds over 15,000 clones, and no clone turns up only once. No antigen has been assigned to these receptors. The sequencing sample was made of peripheral blood mononuclear cells. These receptors all come from a human donor with common variable immunodeficiency.

This clone was found many times. The read gets to within 3 residues of the CDR3 end, and the germline J gene fills in the rest. The V gene is TRBV18, the J gene TRBJ1-2; the D is unclear. Germline V lookup: CDR1 KGHSH, CDR2 LQKENI. CDR3 length: 13 amino acids. Trimming left V 4 bases short and J 5 bases short, with 11 bases between. The CDR3 DNA, read in part, is TGTGCCAGCTCACTTGAATCTAGGTATGGC. This gives the protein CASSLESRYG. The CDR3 in full is CASSLESRYGYTF.

This clone was observed many times. The CDR3 goes on 3 residues after the read ends, and that part is filled in from the germline J gene. The rearrangement joins TRBV5-1 to TRBJ2-3; 9 bases align to TRBD1. The CDR3 is made up of 18 amino acids. Germline CDR1 and CDR2: SGHRS and YFSETQ. V was pared by 0 bases and J by 1 base, with 9 bases of the junction left unmatched. The CDR3 protein is CASSLVLPGQGGTDTQYF. The covered CDR3 bases are TGCGCCAGCAGCTTGGTCCTCCCGGGACAGGGAGGCACAGATACG.

This clone showed up many times. The read falls 3 residues short of the CDR3 end, and the missing part is taken from the germline J gene. The chain has TRBV19 and TRBJ2-1; TRBD1 agrees at 9 bases. The trim removed 4 bases at V and 9 bases at J, leaving 7 bases unmatched. Germline V lookup: CDR1 LNHDA, CDR2 SQIVND (reference sequence). There are 14 residues in the CDR3. The DNA read from the CDR3 is TGTGCCAGTAGTAAGGGACAGGGAGGGGGTGAG. Translated, it gives CASSKGQGGGE. The full CDR3 sequence reads CASSKGQGGGEQFF.

This clone has just a few counts. The read is 3 residues too short to cover the CDR3 end, so that end is filled in from the germline J gene. V usage is TRBV19 and J usage is TRBJ2-1; 9 positions agree with TRBD2. In germline, CDR1 is LNHDA, CDR2 SQIVND (reference sequence). This CDR3 is 18 amino acids long. Losses at the gene ends were 6 bases for V and 0 bases for J; bases not matched to a gene: 12. CDR3 region: CASSRPPGLASSYNEQFF. The CDR3 bases that were read are TGTGCCAGTAGCAGACCCCCAGGACTAGCGAGCTCCTACAATGAG.

This clone was seen at least ten times. The read gets to within 3 residues of the CDR3 end, and the germline J gene fills in the rest. The chain employs TRBV2 and TRBJ2-5; 9 positions match TRBD2. Germline CDR1 is SNHLY and CDR2 is FYNNEI. This CDR3 is built from 13 residues. V trimming: 6 bases; J trimming: 5 bases; junction bases outside the gene matches: 4. CDR3 sequence: CASRNSGGETQYF. The part of the CDR3 DNA that was read is TGTGCCAGCAGAAATAGCGGGGGTGAGACC.

This clone came up a few times. The read finishes 3 residues shy of the CDR3 end, and the germline J gene is used to complete it. The chain has TRBV20-1 and TRBJ2-1; D is possibly TRBD2 (6 bases). The germline V gene encodes CDR1 DFQATT and CDR2 SNEGSKA (reference sequence). CDR3 length: 13 residues. V lost 4 bases and J lost 6, with 13 bases in between. The CDR3 loop reads CSANRESGNEQFF. The sequenced part of the CDR3 DNA is TGCAGTGCTAACCGGGAGAGCGGCAATGAG.

This clone was counted only a few times. The read stops 3 residues short of the end of the CDR3; the missing end is completed from the germline J gene. The chain carries TRBV7-6 and TRBJ2-2; TRBD2 matches 7 bases. The CDR3 is 16 residues long. CDR1 is SGHVS, CDR2 FNYEAQ, per germline. J lost 7 bases, V lost 3 bases, and 11 bases had no gene match. CDR3 residues: CASSFEAGVLIGELFF. The CDR3 DNA, read in part, is TGTGCCAGCAGCTTCGAGGCGGGGGTTCTGATCGGGGAG.

This chain's CDR3 is CASSLIPGQAGEQFF. Incomplete CDR3 DNA: TGTGCCAGCAGCTTAATCCCCGGACAGGCTGGTGAG. The V gene is TRBV7-6, the J gene TRBJ2-1, with TRBD1 matching over 7 bases. The read comes to an end 3 residues before the CDR3 does, leaving the germline J gene to fill in the end. In germline, CDR1 is SGHVS, CDR2 FNYEAQ. V dropped 2 bases and J dropped 9; count of bases not matched to a gene: 10. The CDR3 is 15 residues long.

This clone was detected many times. Sequencing ends 3 residues short of the CDR3 end; the germline J gene provides the rest. This chain joins TRBV18 and TRBJ2-2, with TRBD2 matching 13 bases. This CDR3 has 18 amino acids. The V segment lost 3 bases and the J segment 1 base; nucleotides outside the gene matches: 5. Germline V gene data show CDR1 as KGHSH and CDR2 as LQKENI. The sequenced CDR3 bases are TGTGCCAGCTCACCTCCGGGACTAGCGGGGTTGAACACCGGGGAG. This translates into CASSPPGLAGLNTGE. The full CDR3 reads CASSPPGLAGLNTGELFF.

Notes on this clone: The missing CDR3 end, 3 residues past where the read stops, is filled in from the germline J gene. This chain uses TRBV7-8 with TRBJ2-2; TRBD1 aligns across 7 bases. Germline assignment: CDR1 SGHVS and CDR2 FQNEAQ. This CDR3 spans 16 amino acids. V lost 5 bases and J lost 5; bases outside the gene matches: 11. The CDR3 protein is CASSSRVPGGTGELFF. Incomplete CDR3 DNA: TGTGCCAGCAGCAGTCGGGTACCAGGGGGAACCGGGGAG.

This clone came up a few times. The read terminates 3 residues before the CDR3 end, so the remaining end is supplied by the germline J gene. This chain joins TRBV2 and TRBJ1-5; D might be TRBD1 (5 bases). V lost 11 bases, J lost 3 bases, and 14 bases lay in between. The CDR3 totals 13 residues. The germline V gene has CDR1 SNHLY and CDR2 FYNNEI. The DNA read from the CDR3 is TGTGCCGGAACGACAGAAACCAATCAGCCC. Its protein product is CAGTTETNQP. The full CDR3 protein reads CAGTTETNQPQHF.

The sample holds a few counts of this clone. The CDR3 goes on 3 residues after the read ends, and that part is filled in from the germline J gene. This chain joins TRBV7-2 and TRBJ2-3, with D possibly matching TRBD2 (6 bases). Trimming shortened V by 3 bases and J by 3 bases, and 13 bases separated the two germline ends. The CDR3 extends over 15 amino acids. Per germline, CDR1 SGHTA and CDR2 FQGNSA. CDR3 sequence reads: CASSLYRGWTDTQYF. The CDR3 DNA, read in part, is TGTGCCAGCAGCTTGTACCGGGGGTGGACAGATACG.

The sample holds a few counts of this clone. The sequenced fragment ends 3 residues before the CDR3 boundary, so the rest is inferred from the germline J gene. This rearrangement joins TRBV7-9 to TRBJ2-3; no clear D gene. The germline V gene has CDR1 SEHNR and CDR2 FQNEAQ (reference sequence). The CDR3 consists of 12 residues. With 0 bases removed from V and 6 bases from J, the gap between germline ends came to 4 bases. The CDR3 loop is CASSLARDTQYF. The part of the CDR3 DNA that was read is TGTGCCAGCAGCTTAGCAAGGGATACG.

To note about this clone: The read comes to an end 3 residues before the CDR3 does, leaving the germline J gene to fill in the end. This chain connects TRBV18 to TRBJ2-5; the match to TRBD1 covers 8 bases. Germline V lookup: CDR1 KGHSH, CDR2 LQKENI. This CDR3 has 14 residues. The ends lost 9 bases at V and 3 bases at J; junction bases unmatched: 9. This CDR3 is CASTARGPEETQYF. The part of the CDR3 DNA that was read is TGTGCCAGTACGGCCAGGGGGCCGGAAGAGACC.

Of note for this clone: The read ends 3 residues early relative to the CDR3; the germline J gene fills the gap. The rearrangement uses TRBV19 and TRBJ2-6; 8 positions match TRBD1. Trimming cost V 11 bases and J 0 bases; bases outside gene matches: 15. The CDR3 loop spans 18 amino acids. Germline-derived CDR1 and CDR2 are LNHDA and SQIVND (reference sequence). CDR3 DNA, as far as it was read: TGTGCCTCGCTCGGTCGGGCAGGGGGCCTCTCTGGGGCCAACGTC. Protein sequence: CASLGRAGGLSGANV. The entire CDR3 protein reads CASLGRAGGLSGANVLTF. Drawing the rest from reference TRBV19 and TRBJ2-6, the complete variable domain is DGGITQSPKYLFRKEGQNVTLSCEQNLNHDAMYWYRQDPGQGLRLIYYSQIVNDFQKGDIAEGYSVSREKKESFPLTVTSAQKNPTAFYLCASLGRAGGLSGANVLTFGAGSRLTVL.

Comments on this clone: The sequenced fragment ends 3 residues before the CDR3 boundary, so the rest is inferred from the germline J gene. The V gene is TRBV16, the J gene TRBJ2-1; D might be TRBD2 (6 bases). This CDR3 has 13 amino acids. Germline V gene data show CDR1 as KGHSY and CDR2 as FQNENV. V was pared by 2 bases and J by 8 bases, with 10 bases between. CDR3 in amino acids: CASSQGTRHEQFF. CDR3 bases read: TGTGCCAGCAGCCAAGGGACTCGCCATGAG.

This clone was seen repeatedly, ten times or more. The sequence runs out 3 residues before the end of the CDR3; the remainder is reconstructed from the germline J gene. The chain carries TRBV18 and TRBJ2-7, with TRBD2 identical over 14 bases. J was trimmed by 3 bases and V by 2 bases; bases with no gene match: 18. The CDR3 runs to 21 residues. Per germline, CDR1 KGHSH and CDR2 LQKENI. The sequenced part of the CDR3 DNA is TGTGCCAGCTCACCAAGGTTAGGTTCCGGGACTAGCGGGAGAGTAGGCTACGAG. Residues: CASSPRLGSGTSGRVGYE. The complete CDR3 sequence is CASSPRLGSGTSGRVGYEQYF.

A few counts support this clone. The CDR3 extends 3 residues past the end of the read, so its final part is completed from the germline J gene. The gene calls are TRBV7-2 and TRBJ2-3; tentative D call: TRBD1 (5 bases). V lost 3 bases, J lost 0 bases, and 7 bases lay in between. Germline values: CDR1 SGHTA, CDR2 FQGNSA. The CDR3 loop spans 14 amino acids. The covered CDR3 bases are TGTGCCAGCAGCTTCGACAGTAGCACAGATACG. The encoded protein is CASSFDSSTDT. The full-length CDR3 reads as CASSFDSSTDTQYF.

This clone was observed a few times. The read ends 3 residues shy of where the CDR3 ends; the end is completed using the germline J gene. The chain links TRBV5-3 to TRBJ1-5; maybe TRBD1 (5 bases). TRBV5-3 is noted as an ORF with a role that remains uncertain. The CDR3 has 16 residues. V lost 0 bases, J lost 7 bases, and 17 bases lay in between. CDR3 bases read: TGTGCCAGAAGCTTGGCTAGTCAGGGTTTCGAACAGCCC. Its translation: CARSLASQGFEQP. The complete CDR3 sequence is CARSLASQGFEQPQHF.

A note on this clone: The CDR3 end lies 3 residues beyond the end of the read and is filled in from the germline J gene. The J gene is TRBJ1-2, the V gene TRBV18; D possibly corresponds to TRBD1 (5 bases). The CDR3 sequence is 13 residues long. In germline, CDR1 is KGHSH, CDR2 LQKENI. CDR3 bases read: TGTGCCAGCTCACCAGGCCAGGGAGGCGGC. It specifies CASSPGQGGG. The CDR3, in full, reads CASSPGQGGGYTF.

This clone was seen a handful of times. Read data end 3 residues before the CDR3 end; the end is taken from the germline J gene. The V call is TRBV19, the J call TRBJ1-4; 9 nucleotides align to TRBD1. This CDR3 is 15 amino acids long. Per the germline V gene, CDR1 is LNHDA and CDR2 is SQIVND (reference sequence). The trim removed 6 bases at V and 8 bases at J, leaving 10 bases unmatched. The CDR3 loop is CASRNQQGAAEKLFF. CDR3 bases read: TGTGCCAGTAGAAACCAACAGGGGGCTGCCGAAAAA.

This clone was picked up a small number of times. The CDR3 goes on 3 residues after the read ends, and that part is filled in from the germline J gene. The chain has TRBV18 and TRBJ1-1; TRBD1 matches at 7 bases. Trimming took 6 bases from V and 1 from J; bases not matched to a gene: 2. In germline, CDR1 is KGHSH, CDR2 LQKENI. The CDR3 has 13 residues. CDR3 in amino acids: CASSGTANTEAFF. Incomplete CDR3 DNA: TGTGCCAGCTCCGGGACAGCGAACACTGAA.

The sample holds a few counts of this clone. The missing CDR3 end, 3 residues past where the read stops, is filled in from the germline J gene. The chain couples TRBV13 to TRBJ1-3, with D possibly being TRBD1 (5 bases). V was pared by 4 bases and J by 1 base, with 14 bases between. The CDR3 totals 16 residues. The germline V gene has CDR1 PRHDT and CDR2 FYEKMQ (reference sequence). The CDR3 sequence: CASSWDLKGSGNTIYF. The part of the CDR3 DNA that was read is TGTGCCAGCAGCTGGGACTTGAAGGGGTCTGGAAACACC.

In regard to this clone: The read falls 3 residues short of the CDR3 end, and the missing part is taken from the germline J gene. Other DNA sequences of this sample code for an identical CDR3. The chain carries TRBV19 and TRBJ1-5; D is undetermined. The CDR3 length is 14 residues. CDR1 and CDR2 (germline): LNHDA, SQIVND (reference sequence). V lost 1 base to trimming and J lost 6 bases, with 10 bases between them. The CDR3 DNA, read in part, is TGTGCCAGTAGTATAGGGTTGCAAGGTCAGCCC. Amino acid sequence: CASSIGLQGQP. The complete CDR3 sequence is CASSIGLQGQPQHF.

Comment on this clone: The read ends 3 residues early relative to the CDR3; the germline J gene fills the gap. The chain carries TRBV11-2 and TRBJ2-3, with D uncertain. Trimming removed 0 bases from V and 5 bases from J, with 12 bases in between. The germline CDR1 and CDR2 sequences are SGHAT and FQNNGV. This CDR3 contains 15 residues. CDR3 DNA (partial): TGTGCCAGCAGCTTAGAAGGCAGAGTGCTAGATACG. It yields the protein CASSLEGRVLDT. The whole CDR3 sequence reads CASSLEGRVLDTQYF.

This clone was picked up a small number of times. The read stops 3 residues short of the end of the CDR3; the missing end is completed from the germline J gene. This chain uses TRBV7-9 with TRBJ1-1; D remains unclear. Germline V gene data show CDR1 as SEHNR and CDR2 as FQNEAQ (reference sequence). V was pared by 2 bases and J by 1 base, with 5 bases between. This CDR3 is 13 amino acids long. CDR3 bases read: TGTGCCAGCAGCTTATCGGGGAACACTGAA. Translated, it gives CASSLSGNTE. In full, the CDR3 reads CASSLSGNTEAFF.